This T cell receptor (beta chain) was retrieved from a study of cytomegalovirus exposure and HLA in healthy donors. The study ran its PCR with 60 Vbeta and 13 Jbeta primers. TCRdb keeps only in-frame clones here, not all; method: immunoSEQ multiplex PCR. The data show approximately 180,000 clones, with 80% seen just once and under 7.5% held by the top ten. Of note for this clone: No antigen is known for it.

With V trimmed by 8 bases and J by 0 bases, 7 bases remained unmatched. CDR3 length equals 15 residues. The germline V gene has CDR1 MNHEY and CDR2 SVGAGI. General study points: Most likely, a cluster of highly shared sequence variants arose as a sequencing artifact.

Specimen: PBMCs. This TCR derives from a man aged 25 to 40 in good health and CMV-seropositive. The chain employs TRBV6-5 and TRBJ2-1, with TRBD1 identical over 7 bases. DNA for the CDR3: TGTGCCAGCCGTAGGGGGCCTAACTCCTACAATGAGCAGTTCTTC. Protein product: CASRRGPNSYNEQFF.